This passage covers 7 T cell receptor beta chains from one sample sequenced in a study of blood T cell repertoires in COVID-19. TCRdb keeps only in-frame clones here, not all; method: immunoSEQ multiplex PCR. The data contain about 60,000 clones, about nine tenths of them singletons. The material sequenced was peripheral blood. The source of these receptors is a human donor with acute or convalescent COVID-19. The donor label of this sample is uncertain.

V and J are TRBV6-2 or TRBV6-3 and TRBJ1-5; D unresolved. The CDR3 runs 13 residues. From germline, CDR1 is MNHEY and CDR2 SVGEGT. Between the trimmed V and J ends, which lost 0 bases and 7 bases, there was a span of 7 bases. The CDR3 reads CASSYSGRQPQHF. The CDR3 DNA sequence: TGTGCCAGCAGTTACTCGGGGAGGCAGCCCCAGCATTTT.

CDR3 bases: TGTGCCTGGAGTCCTCAGGGGGGCCTCACCTACGAGCAGTACGTC. Translating gives CAWSPQGGLTYEQYV. V gene TRBV30 combines with J gene TRBJ2-7, with D perhaps TRBD1 (7 bases). The V end was cut by 2 bases, the J end by 2 bases, with 16 bases between. This CDR3 has 15 amino acids. Germline CDR1 is GTSNPN and CDR2 is SVGIG (reference sequence).

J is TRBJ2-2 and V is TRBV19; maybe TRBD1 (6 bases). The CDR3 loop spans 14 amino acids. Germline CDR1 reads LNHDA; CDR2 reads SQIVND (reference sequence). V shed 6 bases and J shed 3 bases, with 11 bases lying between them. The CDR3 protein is CASSMTGDTGELFF. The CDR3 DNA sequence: TGTGCCAGTAGCATGACAGGAGACACCGGGGAGCTGTTTTTT.

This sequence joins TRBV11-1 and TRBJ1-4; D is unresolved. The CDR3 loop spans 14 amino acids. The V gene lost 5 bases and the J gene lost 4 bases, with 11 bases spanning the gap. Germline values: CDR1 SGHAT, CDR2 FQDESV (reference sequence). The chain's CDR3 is CASSRREDNEKLFF. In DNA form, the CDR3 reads TGTGCCAGCAGCCGGCGGGAAGATAATGAAAAACTGTTTTTT.

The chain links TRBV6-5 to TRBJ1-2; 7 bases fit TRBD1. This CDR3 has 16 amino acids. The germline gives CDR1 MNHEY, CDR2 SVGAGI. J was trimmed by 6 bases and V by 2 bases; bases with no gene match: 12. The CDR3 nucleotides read TGTGCCAGCAGTTACAGGGGGCGAACCCCTACGGATGGCTACACCTTC. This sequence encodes CASSYRGRTPTDGYTF.

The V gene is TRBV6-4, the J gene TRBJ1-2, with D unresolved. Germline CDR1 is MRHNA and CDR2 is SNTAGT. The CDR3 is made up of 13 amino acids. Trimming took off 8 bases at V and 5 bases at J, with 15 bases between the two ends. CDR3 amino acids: CASRVEEPYGYTF. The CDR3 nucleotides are TGTGCCAGCCGGGTCGAGGAGCCTTATGGCTACACCTTC.

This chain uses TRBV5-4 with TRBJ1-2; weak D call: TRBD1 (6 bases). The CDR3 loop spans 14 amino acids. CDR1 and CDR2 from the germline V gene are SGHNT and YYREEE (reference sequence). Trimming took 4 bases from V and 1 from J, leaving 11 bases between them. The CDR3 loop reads CASSPGGGNYGYTF. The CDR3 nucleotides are TGTGCCAGCAGCCCGGGAGGGGGTAACTATGGCTACACCTTC.